Shown below are 5 T cell receptor beta chains from a single sample sequenced in a study of T cells in Graves' hyperthyroidism and ophthalmopathy. Authors of the study amplified TCR beta CDR3 regions from RNA transcripts. The HTBI primer set served for first-round RT-PCR of the TCR CDR3. Via MiXCR, TCRdb re-called the multiplex PCR reads, giving one row per CDR3 protein. The sample contains about 300,000 distinct CDR3 sequences, over 15% of which appear only once. Input material: blood. The receptors stem from a man aged 25-45 years with Graves' hyperthyroidism.

This clonotype has more than one count but fewer than ten. This chain joins TRBV4-1 and TRBJ1-2; D ambiguous. In germline, CDR1 is MGHRA, CDR2 YSYEKL. This CDR3 comprises 15 residues. Trimming removed 1 base from V and 4 bases from J, with 13 bases in between. CDR3 bases: TGCGCCAGCAGCCAAGGACACTTAAGGACCTATGGCTACACCTTC. Encoded protein: CASSQGHLRTYGYTF.

The J gene is TRBJ1-6, the V gene TRBV10-3, with D possibly matching TRBD1 (5 bases). This CDR3 is 13 amino acids long. The V gene's germline CDR1 is ENHRY and CDR2 SYGVKD. V lost 8 bases to trimming and J lost 5 bases, with 10 bases between them. CDR3 region: CAIGGLNNSPLHF. CDR3 in DNA: TGTGCCATCGGGGGACTGAATAATTCACCCCTCCACTTT.

The J gene is TRBJ2-7, the V gene TRBV7-8; D might be TRBD1 or TRBD2, each matching 6 bases. Deletions cut 2 bases from V and 2 bases from J, with 10 bases between. The CDR3 is 14 residues long. Germline CDR1 and CDR2: SGHVS and FQNEAQ. The CDR3 loop reads CASSLIGGAYEQYF. The CDR3 coding sequence is TGTGCCAGCAGCTTAATCGGGGGCGCCTACGAGCAGTACTTC.

This sequence joins TRBV4-1 and TRBJ2-2; 7 bases are shared with TRBD2. Germline V lookup: CDR1 MGHRA, CDR2 YSYEKL. The CDR3 sequence is 16 residues long. The ends lost 4 bases at V and 4 bases at J; junction bases unmatched: 9. The DNA for the CDR3 is TGCGCCAGCAGCCTGGCCTCCAGGGAGGGCACCGGGGAGCTGTTTTTT. Encoded protein: CASSLASREGTGELFF.

This clonotype has more than one count but fewer than ten. This chain joins TRBV5-1 and TRBJ2-7; possibly TRBD1 for D (6 bases). Trimming stripped 3 bases from V and 7 bases from J, with 14 bases between. Germline-derived CDR1 and CDR2 are SGHRS and YFSETQ. The CDR3 runs 13 residues. CDR3 loop: CASSSTGPGEQYF. CDR3 DNA sequence: TGCGCCAGCAGCTCGACAGGCCCGGGAGAGCAGTACTTC.